This T cell receptor beta chain was sequenced during a study of early T cells in non-severe SARS-CoV-2 infection. The length of the CDR3 is 11 residues. Germline-derived CDR1 and CDR2 are SGHAT and FQNNGV. Trimming left V 5 bases short and J 10 bases short, with 10 bases between. TCRdb processed the 5' RACE reads anew with MiXCR; each CDR3 protein has one entry. The sample holds more than 20,000 distinct CDR3 sequences; 3.5% to 5% are singletons and the top ten take around 5.6%. This clonotype was counted at least ten times. The origin of this receptor is an adult who was a healthcare worker with PCR-confirmed SARS-CoV-2 infection or an uninfected control (not recorded which). The sample consisted of whole blood. The chain uses TRBV11-2 and TRBJ2-3; possibly TRBD2 for D (6 bases). CDR3 DNA sequence: TGTGCCAGCAGCCCCCGGGACTCGCAGTATTTT. Translating gives CASSPRDSQYF.